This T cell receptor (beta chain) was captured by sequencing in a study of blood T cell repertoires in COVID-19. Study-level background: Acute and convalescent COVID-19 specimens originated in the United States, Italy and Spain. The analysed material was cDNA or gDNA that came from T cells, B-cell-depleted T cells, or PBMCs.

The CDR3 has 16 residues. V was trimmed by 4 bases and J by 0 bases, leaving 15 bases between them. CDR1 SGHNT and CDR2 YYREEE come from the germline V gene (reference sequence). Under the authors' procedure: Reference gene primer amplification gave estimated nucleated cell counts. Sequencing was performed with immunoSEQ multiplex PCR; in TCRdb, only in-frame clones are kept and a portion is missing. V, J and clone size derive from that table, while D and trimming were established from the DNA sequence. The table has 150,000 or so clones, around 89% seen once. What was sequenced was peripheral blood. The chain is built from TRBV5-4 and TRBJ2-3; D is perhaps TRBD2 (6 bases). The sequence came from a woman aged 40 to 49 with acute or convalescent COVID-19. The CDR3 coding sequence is TGTGCCAGCAGCCCTGCGGGACGCCGAAGCACAGATACGCAGTATTTT. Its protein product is CASSPAGRRSTDTQYF.